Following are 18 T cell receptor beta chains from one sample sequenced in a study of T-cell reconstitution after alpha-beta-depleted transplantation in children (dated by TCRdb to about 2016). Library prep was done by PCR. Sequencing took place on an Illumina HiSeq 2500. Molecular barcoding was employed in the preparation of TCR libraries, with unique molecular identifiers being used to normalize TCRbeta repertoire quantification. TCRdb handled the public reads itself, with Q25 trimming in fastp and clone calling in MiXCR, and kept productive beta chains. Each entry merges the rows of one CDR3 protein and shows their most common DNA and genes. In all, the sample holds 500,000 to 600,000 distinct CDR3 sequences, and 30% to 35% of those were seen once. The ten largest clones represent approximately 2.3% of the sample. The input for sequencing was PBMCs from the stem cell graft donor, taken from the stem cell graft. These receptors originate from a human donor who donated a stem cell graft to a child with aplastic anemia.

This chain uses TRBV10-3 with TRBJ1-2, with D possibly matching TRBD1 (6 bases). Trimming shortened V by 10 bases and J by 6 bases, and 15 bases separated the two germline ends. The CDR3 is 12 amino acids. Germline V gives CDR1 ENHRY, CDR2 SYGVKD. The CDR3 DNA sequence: TGTGCCAACTACGGGGGGCGCGATGGCTACACCTTC. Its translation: CANYGGRDGYTF.

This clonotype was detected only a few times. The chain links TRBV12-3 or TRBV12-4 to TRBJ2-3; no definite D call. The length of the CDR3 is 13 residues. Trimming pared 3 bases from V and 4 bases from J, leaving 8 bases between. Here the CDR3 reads CASSLDLADTQYF. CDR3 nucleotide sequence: TGTGCCAGCAGTTTGGACCTGGCAGATACGCAGTATTTT.

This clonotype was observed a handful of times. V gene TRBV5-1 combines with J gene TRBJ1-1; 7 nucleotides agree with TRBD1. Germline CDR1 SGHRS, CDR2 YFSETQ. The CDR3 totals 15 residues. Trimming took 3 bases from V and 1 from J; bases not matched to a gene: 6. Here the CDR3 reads CASSYHTGANTEAFF. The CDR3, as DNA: TGCGCCAGCAGCTATCATACAGGGGCGAACACTGAAGCTTTCTTT.

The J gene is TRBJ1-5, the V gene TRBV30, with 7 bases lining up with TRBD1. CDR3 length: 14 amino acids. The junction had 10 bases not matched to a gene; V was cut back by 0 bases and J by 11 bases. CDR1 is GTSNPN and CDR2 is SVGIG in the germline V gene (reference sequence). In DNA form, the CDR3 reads TGTGCCTGGAGTGTACCACAGGGGCGTTGGGCCCAGCATTTT. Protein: CAWSVPQGRWAQHF.

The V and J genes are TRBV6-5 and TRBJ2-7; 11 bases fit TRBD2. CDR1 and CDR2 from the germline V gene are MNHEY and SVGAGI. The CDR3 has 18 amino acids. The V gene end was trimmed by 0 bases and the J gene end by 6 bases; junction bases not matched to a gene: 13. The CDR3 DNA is TGTGCCAGCAGTTACTCGATAAACTCCCTAGCGGGAGGTAGCGAGCAGTACTTC. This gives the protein CASSYSINSLAGGSEQYF.

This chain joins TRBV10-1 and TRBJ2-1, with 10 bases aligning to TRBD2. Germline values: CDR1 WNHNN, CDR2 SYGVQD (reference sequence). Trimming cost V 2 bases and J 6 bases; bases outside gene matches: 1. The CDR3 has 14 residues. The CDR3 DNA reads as TGCGCCAGCAGTGAGGTAGCGGGAGGCAATGAGCAGTTCTTC. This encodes CASSEVAGGNEQFF.

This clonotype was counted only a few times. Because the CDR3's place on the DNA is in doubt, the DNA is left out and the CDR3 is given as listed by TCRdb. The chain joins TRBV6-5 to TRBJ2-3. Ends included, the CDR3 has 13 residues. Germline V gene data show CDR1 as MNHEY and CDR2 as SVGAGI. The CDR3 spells CASILDGTDTQYF.

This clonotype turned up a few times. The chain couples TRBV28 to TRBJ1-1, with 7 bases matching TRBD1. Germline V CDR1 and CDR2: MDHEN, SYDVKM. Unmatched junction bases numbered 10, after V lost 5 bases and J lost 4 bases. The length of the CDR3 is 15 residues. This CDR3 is CASSQHRGRGTEAFF. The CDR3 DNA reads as TGTGCCAGCAGTCAGCATAGGGGGCGAGGCACTGAAGCTTTCTTT.

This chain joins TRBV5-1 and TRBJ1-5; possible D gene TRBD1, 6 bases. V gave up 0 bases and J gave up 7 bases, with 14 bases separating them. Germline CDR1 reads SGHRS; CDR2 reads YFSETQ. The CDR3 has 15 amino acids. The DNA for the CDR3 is TGCGCCAGCAGCTTGGATGTGGGGGCGGGACAGCCCCAGCATTTT. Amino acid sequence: CASSLDVGAGQPQHF.

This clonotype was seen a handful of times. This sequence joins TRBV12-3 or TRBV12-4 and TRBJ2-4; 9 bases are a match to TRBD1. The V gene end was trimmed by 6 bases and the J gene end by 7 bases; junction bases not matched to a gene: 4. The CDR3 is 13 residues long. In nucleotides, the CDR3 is TGTGCCAGCAGGGACAGGGGTATCAACATTCAGTACTTC. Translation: CASRDRGINIQYF.

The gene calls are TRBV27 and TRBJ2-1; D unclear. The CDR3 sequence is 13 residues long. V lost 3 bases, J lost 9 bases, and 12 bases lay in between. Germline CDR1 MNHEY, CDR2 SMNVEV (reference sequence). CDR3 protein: CASSFRPLGEQFF. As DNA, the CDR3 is TGTGCCAGCAGTTTTCGTCCCCTGGGTGAGCAGTTCTTC.

The CDR3 DNA follows: TGTGCCAGCAGCTTAGCTCTAAGTCAGGAGCAGTACGTC. Protein sequence: CASSLALSQEQYV. The chain uses TRBV7-2 and TRBJ2-7; D remains ambiguous. Trimming removed 0 bases at V and 7 bases at J, with 10 bases between. Germline V gene data show CDR1 as SGHTA and CDR2 as FQGNSA. The CDR3 sequence is 13 residues long.

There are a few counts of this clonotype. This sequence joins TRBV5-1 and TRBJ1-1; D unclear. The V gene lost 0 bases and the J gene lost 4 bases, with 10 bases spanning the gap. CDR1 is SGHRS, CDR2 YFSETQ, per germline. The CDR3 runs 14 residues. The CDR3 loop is CASSLESASTEAFF. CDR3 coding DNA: TGCGCCAGCAGCTTGGAGTCGGCCTCCACTGAAGCTTTCTTT.

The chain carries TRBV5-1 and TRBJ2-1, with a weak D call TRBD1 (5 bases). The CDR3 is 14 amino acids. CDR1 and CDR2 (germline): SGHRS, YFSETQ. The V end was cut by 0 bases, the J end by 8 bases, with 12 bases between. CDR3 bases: TGCGCCAGCAGCTTGGTCGTTAGGGGCGATGAGCAGTTCTTC. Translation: CASSLVVRGDEQFF.

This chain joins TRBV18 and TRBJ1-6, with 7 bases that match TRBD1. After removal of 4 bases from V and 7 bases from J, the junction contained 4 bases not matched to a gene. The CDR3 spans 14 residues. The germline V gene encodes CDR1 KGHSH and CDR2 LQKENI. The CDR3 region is CASSQDRKNSPLHF. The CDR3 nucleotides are TGTGCCAGCTCACAGGACAGGAAAAATTCACCCCTCCACTTT.

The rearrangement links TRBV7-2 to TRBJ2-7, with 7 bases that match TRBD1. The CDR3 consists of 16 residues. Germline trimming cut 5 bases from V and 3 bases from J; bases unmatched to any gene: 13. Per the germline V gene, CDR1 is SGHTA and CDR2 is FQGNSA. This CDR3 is CASSPRLGQEHYEQYF. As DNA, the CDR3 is TGTGCCAGCAGCCCCCGCCTCGGACAGGAACACTACGAGCAGTACTTC.

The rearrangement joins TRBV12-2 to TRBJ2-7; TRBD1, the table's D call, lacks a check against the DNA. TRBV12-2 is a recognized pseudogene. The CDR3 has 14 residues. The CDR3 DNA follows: TGTGCAAGTCGGCTAGGGGGGACCCCGTGGGAGCAGTACGTC. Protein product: CASRLGGTPWEQYV.

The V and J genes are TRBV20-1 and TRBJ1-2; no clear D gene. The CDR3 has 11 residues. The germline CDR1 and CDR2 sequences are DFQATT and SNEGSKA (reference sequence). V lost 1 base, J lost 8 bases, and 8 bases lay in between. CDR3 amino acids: CSARVEQGYTF. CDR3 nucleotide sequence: TGCAGTGCTAGAGTGGAGCAAGGCTACACCTTC.